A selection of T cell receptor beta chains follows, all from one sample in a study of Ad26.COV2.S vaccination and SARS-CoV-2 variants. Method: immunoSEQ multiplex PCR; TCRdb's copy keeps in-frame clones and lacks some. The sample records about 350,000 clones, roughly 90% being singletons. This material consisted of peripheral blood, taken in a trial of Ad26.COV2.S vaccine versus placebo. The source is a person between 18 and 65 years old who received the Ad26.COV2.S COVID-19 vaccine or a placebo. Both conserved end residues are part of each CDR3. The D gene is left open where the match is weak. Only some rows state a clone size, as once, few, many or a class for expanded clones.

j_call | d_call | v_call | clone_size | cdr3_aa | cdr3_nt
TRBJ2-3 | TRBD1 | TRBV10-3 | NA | CAISESKKGAGDTQYF | TGTGCCATCAGTGAGTCGAAGAAGGGGGCAGGAGATACGCAGTATTTT
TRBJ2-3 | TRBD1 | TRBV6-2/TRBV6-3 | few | CASSYHQDTGAGRDTQYF | TGTGCCAGCAGTTACCACCAAGATACAGGGGCGGGTAGAGATACGCAGTATTTT
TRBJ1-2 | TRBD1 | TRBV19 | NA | CASSGGTGGSGYTF | TGTGCCAGTAGTGGGGGGACAGGGGGCTCTGGCTACACCTTC
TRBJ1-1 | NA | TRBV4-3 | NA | CASSQNLLQNTEAFF | TGCGCCAGCAGCCAGAACTTACTCCAGAACACTGAAGCTTTCTTT
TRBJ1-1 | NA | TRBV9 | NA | CASSPDSTGTEAFF | TGTGCCAGCAGCCCGGACAGTACGGGAACTGAAGCTTTCTTT
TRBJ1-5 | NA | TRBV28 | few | CASSPRRGAVGQPQHF | TGTGCCAGCAGTCCCCGGAGGGGGGCCGTGGGCCAGCCCCAGCATTTT
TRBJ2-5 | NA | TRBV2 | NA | CASRGRSETQETQYF | TGTGCCAGCAGAGGGAGATCCGAGACCCAAGAGACCCAGTACTTC
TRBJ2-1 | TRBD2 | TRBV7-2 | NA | CASSLSRGDYNEQFF | TGTGCCAGCAGCTTATCTCGGGGGGACTACAATGAGCAGTTCTTC
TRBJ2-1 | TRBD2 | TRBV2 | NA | CASSNWLAGLNEQFF | TGTGCCAGCAGTAATTGGCTAGCGGGGCTTAATGAGCAGTTCTTC
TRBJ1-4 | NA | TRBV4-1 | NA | CASSQDPMSGTAQFF | TGCGCCAGCAGCCAAGATCCAATGTCCGGGACGGCCCAGTTTTTT
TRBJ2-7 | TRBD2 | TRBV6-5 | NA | CASLAGADYEQYF | TGTGCCAGCTTGGCGGGAGCAGACTACGAGCAGTACTTC
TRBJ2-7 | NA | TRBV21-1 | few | CASSKAGELGTGSYEQYF | TGTGCCAGCAGCAAAGCGGGGGAACTTGGGACAGGGAGCTACGAGCAGTACTTC